What follows are 17 T cell receptor beta chains derived from one specimen sequenced in a study of T-cell memory formation after mild COVID-19 (dated by TCRdb to the early 2020s). The library was produced with 5' RACE. The sample was run on an Illumina NovaSeq 6000. The raw public reads went through TCRdb reprocessing: fastp at Q25, MiXCR clone calling, in-frame beta chains kept. Every CDR3 protein is listed once, alongside the most common genes and DNA of its rows. The sample profile shows under 450,000 distinct CDR3 sequences; 20% to 30% of them were found once. The top ten constitute roughly 13% of the sample. The sample was PBMCs or a T cell subset sorted from them (not recorded which). The origin of the receptors is an adult woman who had mild COVID-19 (a few samples of this study predate the infection). The sample titles of this study are shuffled in the database, so cell type and time point are left out; the donor was told from shared clones.

The rearrangement joins TRBV3-1 to TRBJ1-4; TRBD1 matches 8 bases. CDR1 is LGHDT and CDR2 is YNNKEL in the germline V gene (reference sequence). V was pared by 4 bases and J by 3 bases, with 4 bases of the junction left unmatched. This CDR3 contains 15 residues. This chain's CDR3 is CASSLAGGPNEKLFF. In DNA, the CDR3 is TGTGCCAGCAGCCTTGCAGGGGGCCCTAATGAAAAACTGTTTTTT.

This clonotype was seen more than once but under ten times. This chain connects TRBV12-3 or TRBV12-4 to TRBJ1-5, with D possibly being TRBD1 (6 bases). Trimming stripped 9 bases from V and 1 base from J, with 13 bases between. The CDR3 is made up of 14 amino acids. CDR3 coding DNA: TGTGCCAGTTGGGGTGGACAGAGCAATCAGCCCCAGCATTTT. Its translation: CASWGGQSNQPQHF.

This rearrangement joins TRBV25-1 to TRBJ2-7, with D possibly TRBD1 on 6 matching bases. The CDR3 sequence is 16 residues long. Trimming shortened V by 6 bases and J by 2 bases, and 20 bases separated the two germline ends. CDR1 and CDR2 from the germline V gene are MGHDK and SYGVNS. For the CDR3, the DNA is TGTGCCAGCAGCCACGGATCTGGGGGCCGTCCCTACGAGCAGTACTTC. It encodes CASSHGSGGRPYEQYF.

This clonotype was recorded at least ten times. The V and J genes are TRBV5-1 and TRBJ1-3, with D unclear. CDR1 and CDR2 (germline): SGHRS, YFSETQ. Trimming removed 4 bases at V and 1 base at J, with 6 bases between. The CDR3 is 13 residues long. CDR3 residues: CASSLQSGNTIYF. CDR3 DNA sequence: TGCGCCAGCAGCCTGCAGTCTGGAAACACCATATATTTT.

The V and J genes are TRBV7-9 and TRBJ2-2, with D perhaps matching TRBD2 (5 bases). Trimming took off 1 base at V and 3 bases at J, with 15 bases between the two ends. The length of the CDR3 is 17 residues. Germline-derived CDR1 and CDR2 are SEHNR and FQNEAQ (reference sequence). The CDR3 loop is CASSLVFPDFDTGELFF. CDR3 nucleotides: TGTGCCAGCAGCTTAGTCTTCCCGGACTTCGACACCGGGGAGCTGTTTTTT.

The chain has TRBV29-1 and TRBJ2-1; TRBD1 aligns across 7 bases. The ends lost 1 base at V and 3 bases at J; junction bases unmatched: 3. This CDR3 region has 14 residues. In germline, CDR1 is SQVTM, CDR2 ANQGSEA. This chain's CDR3 is CSVEVAGGYNEQFF. CDR3 sequence (DNA): TGCAGCGTTGAAGTGGCAGGGGGCTACAATGAGCAGTTCTTC.

This clonotype was picked up a small number of times. V usage is TRBV20-1 and J usage is TRBJ2-5, with 7 bases identical to TRBD2. V lost 1 base, J lost 5 bases, and 13 bases stayed unmatched. Germline CDR1 is DFQATT and CDR2 is SNEGSKA (reference sequence). CDR3 size: 16 residues. The CDR3 loop is CSARGGLAARGETQYF. The CDR3 coding sequence is TGCAGTGCTAGAGGAGGGCTAGCGGCCCGGGGGGAGACCCAGTACTTC.

The table lists this clonotype with a few counts. The chain joins TRBV6-1 to TRBJ1-1; D perhaps matches TRBD1 (6 bases). Germline V gene data show CDR1 as MNHNS and CDR2 as SASEGT. V was shortened by 5 bases and J by 3 bases, with 13 bases between the two germline ends. The CDR3 sequence is 14 residues long. The CDR3 bases are TGTGCCAGCAGTTTAAGGACAGCCGACACTGAAGCTTTCTTT. Protein: CASSLRTADTEAFF.

This clonotype was seen a handful of times. The chain carries TRBV27 and TRBJ2-7; no reliable D call. CDR1 MNHEY and CDR2 SMNVEV come from the germline V gene (reference sequence). The germline V and J ends were trimmed by 0 bases and 0 bases, with 12 bases remaining between them. CDR3 length: 16 amino acids. The CDR3, as DNA: TGTGCCAGCAGTTTATCCCCAGGCCCTCGCTCCTACGAGCAGTACTTC. This gives the protein CASSLSPGPRSYEQYF.

This clonotype has only a few counts. The chain carries TRBV13 and TRBJ1-2; TRBD1 is a possible D gene (6 bases). V was clipped by 2 bases and J by 5 bases, with 12 bases between them. The CDR3 length is 14 residues. Germline values: CDR1 PRHDT, CDR2 FYEKMQ (reference sequence). CDR3 in DNA: TGTGCCAGCAGCTTAATCGGACAGAAGTATGGCTACACCTTC. It codes for CASSLIGQKYGYTF.

This clonotype was counted a few times. V is TRBV5-1 and J is TRBJ2-3, with D possibly TRBD1 on 6 matching bases. V dropped 2 bases and J dropped 2 bases, with 18 bases sitting between them. The germline V gene encodes CDR1 SGHRS and CDR2 YFSETQ. This CDR3 contains 17 residues. CDR3 DNA sequence: TGCGCCAGCAGCTTAGAAACCCTTCGACAGGTCACAGATACGCAGTATTTT. Amino acids: CASSLETLRQVTDTQYF.

This clonotype was seen only a few times. J is TRBJ1-5 and V is TRBV6-1; the D gene is possibly TRBD1 (5 bases). Trimming stripped 4 bases from V and 2 bases from J, with 12 bases between. CDR3 length equals 15 residues. Germline CDR1 reads MNHNS; CDR2 reads SASEGT. CDR3 DNA: TGTGCCAGCAGTGCCTCCGGAGGGGGCAATCAGCCCCAGCATTTT. Translation: CASSASGGGNQPQHF.

This clonotype came up a few times. The rearrangement uses TRBV12-3 or TRBV12-4 and TRBJ2-1; D is possibly TRBD2 (6 bases). CDR3 size: 16 residues. Trimming shortened V by 2 bases and J by 0 bases, and 11 bases separated the two germline ends. CDR3: CASSLRLGGSYNEQFF. In DNA form, the CDR3 reads TGTGCCAGCAGTTTAAGACTAGGAGGCTCCTACAATGAGCAGTTCTTC.

This clonotype was found a few times. This chain links TRBV9 with TRBJ2-1; D is uncertain. The CDR3 has 13 residues. CDR1 is SGDLS, CDR2 YYNGEE, per germline. V gave up 0 bases and J gave up 9 bases, with 10 bases separating them. The CDR3 protein is CASSVALEFEQFF. CDR3 DNA: TGTGCCAGCAGCGTAGCCCTAGAATTTGAGCAGTTCTTC.

There are a few counts of this clonotype. The chain uses TRBV4-3 and TRBJ2-7, with TRBD1 identical over 7 bases. There are 15 residues in the CDR3. After removal of 1 base from V and 3 bases from J, the junction contained 6 bases not matched to a gene. CDR1 is LGHNA, CDR2 YSLEER, per germline. CDR3: CASSQAPAGGYEQYF. The CDR3 DNA is TGCGCCAGCAGCCAAGCCCCTGCAGGGGGCTACGAGCAGTACTTC.

This clonotype has only a few counts. The V call is TRBV6-1, the J call TRBJ1-1; perhaps TRBD1 as D (6 bases). Trimming cost V 8 bases and J 6 bases, with 10 bases left between them. The CDR3 is 11 amino acids. From germline, CDR1 is MNHNS and CDR2 SASEGT. CDR3 nucleotide sequence: TGTGCCAGCCGGAGGGGGGCTGAAGCTTTCTTT. Protein product: CASRRGAEAFF.

The chain carries TRBV4-1 and TRBJ2-7; 9 bases map to TRBD2. Germline CDR1 reads MGHRA; CDR2 reads YSYEKL. The V gene end was trimmed by 1 base and the J gene end by 0 bases; junction bases not matched to a gene: 10. The CDR3 is 18 residues long. Here the CDR3 DNA reads TGCGCCAGCAGCCAAGTGGGGCCTAGCGGGGACTTCTCCTACGAGCAGTACTTC. Translation gives CASSQVGPSGDFSYEQYF.